This T cell receptor beta chain came from a study of blood T cell repertoires in COVID-19. Study at large: COVID-19 samples, acute and convalescent, were from the United States, Italy and Spain.

TCRdb keeps only in-frame clones here, not all; method: immunoSEQ multiplex PCR. The sample holds about 210,000 clones, about 83% seen once. Germline values: CDR1 SGHTA, CDR2 FQGTGA. V shed 6 bases and J 7 bases; nucleotides not matched to a gene: 6. The CDR3 has 14 amino acids. The source material was peripheral blood. The clonotype originates from a woman between 45 and 60 years old with active or convalescent COVID-19. The chain has TRBV7-3 and TRBJ2-7; 13 bases match TRBD2. CDR3 coding DNA: TGTGCCAGCAGTCGGACTAGCGGGAGTCGGGAGCAGTACTTC. The encoded protein is CASSRTSGSREQYF.